These T cell receptor beta chains were read from a single sample in a study of T-cell reconstitution after alpha-beta-depleted transplantation in children. TCRdb analysed the PCR reads with MiXCR anew, one entry per CDR3 protein. The sample contains 85,000 to 120,000 distinct CDR3 sequences, 4.5% to 7.5% of which appear only once. The specimen comprised PBMCs, mostly from graft donor cells, sampled 60 days after TCRalphabeta/CD19-depleted stem cell transplant. Every receptor here comes from a female patient aged 2-9 years who had a stem cell transplant for Fanconi anemia, so the T cells may come from the graft donor. The CDR3 runs from the conserved cysteine through the conserved F or W. Fields, in order: V gene, D gene, J gene, clone size, CDR3 protein, CDR3 DNA. A D gene is named only where the DNA matches it firmly. Size values are once, few and many counts, or a class for expanded clones, and some rows have none.

v_gene: TRBV21-1; d_gene: -; j_gene: TRBJ2-7; abundance: -; CDR3aa: CASTPRTSGYEQYF; CDR3nt: TGTGCCAGCACCCCTAGGACTAGCGGTTACGAGCAGTACTTC
v_gene: TRBV7-2; d_gene: -; j_gene: TRBJ2-2; abundance: many; CDR3aa: CASSLTSFHTGELFF; CDR3nt: TGTGCCAGCAGCTTAACTAGCTTTCACACCGGGGAGCTGTTTTTT
v_gene: TRBV5-1; d_gene: TRBD1; j_gene: TRBJ2-2; abundance: many; CDR3aa: CASSRLGGAGGELFF; CDR3nt: TGCGCCAGCAGTCGCCTAGGGGGCGCAGGCGGGGAGCTGTTTTTT
v_gene: TRBV6-5; d_gene: -; j_gene: TRBJ2-6; abundance: many; CDR3aa: CASSREGLAGANVLTF; CDR3nt: TGTGCCAGCAGTAGAGAGGGTCTCGCGGGGGCCAACGTCCTGACTTTC
v_gene: TRBV7-9; d_gene: -; j_gene: TRBJ1-1; abundance: few; CDR3aa: CASTREGSPAEAFF; CDR3nt: TGTGCCAGCACCCGGGAGGGGTCGCCGGCTGAAGCTTTCTTT
v_gene: TRBV7-9; d_gene: -; j_gene: TRBJ1-2; abundance: -; CDR3aa: CASSATGFGGYTF; CDR3nt: TGTGCCAGCAGCGCGACAGGTTTCGGAGGCTACACCTTC
v_gene: TRBV7-2; d_gene: -; j_gene: TRBJ2-1; abundance: many; CDR3aa: CASSLAGVYNEQFF; CDR3nt: TGTGCCAGCAGCTTAGCGGGAGTTTACAATGAGCAGTTCTTC
v_gene: TRBV3-1; d_gene: TRBD2; j_gene: TRBJ2-1; abundance: many; CDR3aa: CASSQVLGTSGGAQFF; CDR3nt: TGTGCCAGCAGCCAAGTGTTAGGGACTAGCGGGGGGGCTCAGTTCTTC
v_gene: TRBV5-1; d_gene: -; j_gene: TRBJ1-1; abundance: many; CDR3aa: CASSLVDNTEAFF; CDR3nt: TGCGCCAGCAGCTTGGTCGACAACACTGAAGCTTTCTTT
v_gene: TRBV11-2; d_gene: -; j_gene: TRBJ2-5; abundance: many; CDR3aa: CASSHRGLQETQYF; CDR3nt: TGTGCCAGCAGCCACAGAGGACTGCAAGAGACCCAGTACTTC
v_gene: TRBV20-1; d_gene: -; j_gene: TRBJ2-5; abundance: many; CDR3aa: CSARTAQETQYF; CDR3nt: TGCAGTGCTAGGACGGCGCAAGAGACCCAGTACTTC
v_gene: TRBV3-1; d_gene: -; j_gene: TRBJ1-3; abundance: many; CDR3aa: CASSQGHSGNTIYF; CDR3nt: TGTGCCAGCAGCCAAGGCCACTCTGGAAACACCATATATTTT
v_gene: TRBV21-1; d_gene: -; j_gene: TRBJ1-1; abundance: many; CDR3aa: CASSKANRTGNTEAFF; CDR3nt: TGTGCCAGCAGCAAAGCAAATAGGACAGGGAACACTGAAGCTTTCTTT
v_gene: TRBV4-1; d_gene: -; j_gene: TRBJ2-3; abundance: -; CDR3aa: CASSQDGSGSSTDTQYF; CDR3nt: TGCGCCAGCAGCCAAGACGGGTCGGGATCTAGCACAGATACGCAGTATTTT
v_gene: TRBV28; d_gene: -; j_gene: TRBJ1-4; abundance: many; CDR3aa: CASTSSGSNEKLFF; CDR3nt: TGTGCCAGCACCTCCTCAGGGTCTAATGAAAAACTGTTTTTT
v_gene: TRBV30; d_gene: TRBD1; j_gene: TRBJ1-5; abundance: few; CDR3aa: CAWGQGENQPQHF; CDR3nt: TGTGCCTGGGGACAGGGGGAGAATCAGCCCCAGCATTTT
v_gene: TRBV4-1; d_gene: -; j_gene: TRBJ1-5; abundance: -; CDR3aa: CASSEQGGDQPQHF; CDR3nt: TGCGCCAGCAGCGAACAAGGGGGAGATCAGCCCCAGCATTTT